A single sample gave rise to the 20 T cell receptor beta chains below, sequenced in a study of shared clonotypes between healthy human individuals. The repertoire was sequenced with immunoSEQ multiplex PCR; TCRdb's copy has only in-frame clones and lacks some. The top ten hold over 50% of the sample, which has approximately 87,000 clones, 50% to 70% seen once. Sequencing used memory CD8+ T cells sorted from blood. Noted subset: CD45RO+ cells pooled with CCR7-negative TemRA cells. These receptors were obtained from a man in his thirties or forties in good health.

This clone has only one observation. V usage is TRBV20-1 and J usage is TRBJ2-7; no clear D gene. V lost 1 base and J 7 bases, leaving 8 bases between the germline ends. CDR3 length: 11 amino acids. Germline CDR1 reads DFQATT; CDR2 reads SNEGSKA (reference sequence). CDR3 nucleotide sequence: TGCAGTGCTAGAGTTGATTGGGAGCAGTACTTC. Its translation: CSARVDWEQYF.

The chain combines TRBV13 with TRBJ2-7, with 9 bases fitting TRBD1. Per germline, CDR1 PRHDT and CDR2 FYEKMQ (reference sequence). The CDR3 spans 16 residues. V lost 5 bases to trimming and J lost 0 bases; unmatched junction nucleotides: 8. In DNA form, the CDR3 reads TGTGCCAGCAGCCCGGCGACAGGGGGTTCCTCCTACGAGCAGTACTTC. This codes for CASSPATGGSSYEQYF.

The chain carries TRBV28 and TRBJ2-7, with D maybe TRBD2 (5 bases). V lost 11 bases, J lost 1 base, and 15 bases lay in between. The length of the CDR3 is 13 residues. Germline CDR1 MDHEN, CDR2 SYDVKM. CDR3 amino acids: CAGEGQTSYEQYF. CDR3 coding DNA: TGTGCCGGAGAGGGTCAGACGTCCTACGAGCAGTACTTC.

This chain uses TRBV6-1 with TRBJ1-1; D is unresolved. CDR3 length: 12 residues. V was trimmed by 7 bases and J by 1 base, leaving 7 bases between them. CDR1 and CDR2 from the germline V gene are MNHNS and SASEGT. CDR3 DNA sequence: TGTGCCAGCAAGCCCGGGAACACTGAAGCTTTCTTT. It is translated as CASKPGNTEAFF.

The chain carries TRBV7-9 and TRBJ2-6, with D unclear. The V end lost 10 bases, the J end lost 2 bases, and 6 bases lay between the germline ends. Germline V gene lookup returns CDR1 SEHNR and CDR2 FQNEAQ (reference sequence). This CDR3 is 12 amino acids long. CDR3 DNA sequence: TGTGCCATAGAGGCTGGGGCCAACGTCCTGACTTTC. Translation: CAIEAGANVLTF.

This clone has more than one count but fewer than ten. The genes are TRBV5-1 and TRBJ2-7; D is unclear. The CDR3 is 15 residues long. Per the germline V gene, CDR1 is SGHRS and CDR2 is YFSETQ. V lost 4 bases to trimming and J lost 3 bases, with 17 bases between them. The CDR3: CASSKNTETGYEQYF. The CDR3 nucleotides are TGCGCCAGCAGCAAGAACACAGAGACTGGCTACGAGCAGTACTTC. Drawing the rest from reference TRBV5-1 and TRBJ2-7, the complete variable domain is KAGVTQTPRYLIKTRGQQVTLSCSPISGHRSVSWYQQTPGQGLQFLFEYFSETQRNKGNFPGRFSGRQFSNSRSEMNVSTLELGDSALYLCASSKNTETGYEQYFGPGTRLTVT.

The rearrangement joins TRBV5-4 to TRBJ2-1, with D perhaps matching TRBD1 (5 bases). Trimming pared 7 bases from V and 6 bases from J, leaving 20 bases between. The CDR3 length is 15 residues. Germline V gene lookup returns CDR1 SGHNT and CDR2 YYREEE (reference sequence). The CDR3 sequence is CASGSGRWGTNEQFF. The CDR3 DNA follows: TGTGCCAGCGGATCTGGTCGCTGGGGCACCAATGAGCAGTTCTTC.

The CDR3 DNA is TGTGCCAGCCGGTCCACGGCTTACGAGCAGTACTTC. This gives the protein CASRSTAYEQYF. The chain couples TRBV6-5 to TRBJ2-7; D unresolved. The CDR3 sequence is 12 residues long. The V gene's germline CDR1 is MNHEY and CDR2 SVGAGI. Trimming cost V 8 bases and J 4 bases, with 12 bases left between them.

DNA for the CDR3: TGCGCCAGCAGCCAAGATAAGTGGTCCTACGAGCAGTACTTC. Its protein is CASSQDKWSYEQYF. The chain employs TRBV4-3 and TRBJ2-7; D is ambiguous. This CDR3 spans 14 amino acids. Between the trimmed V and J ends, which lost 0 bases and 1 base, there was a span of 7 bases. The germline gives CDR1 LGHNA, CDR2 YSLEER.

The rearrangement links TRBV7-9 to TRBJ1-4, with a tentative D call TRBD1 (5 bases). The ends were cut back, 1 base at V and 7 bases at J, with 13 bases in the middle. This CDR3 spans 15 amino acids. The V gene's germline CDR1 is SEHNR and CDR2 FQNEAQ (reference sequence). This CDR3 is CASSLGGQGFEKLFF. The CDR3 DNA reads TGTGCCAGCAGCTTAGGTGGGCAGGGATTTGAAAAACTGTTTTTT.

The chain employs TRBV6-6 and TRBJ1-2, with a tentative D call TRBD1 (5 bases). CDR3 size: 13 residues. Germline values: CDR1 MNHNY, CDR2 SVGAGI (reference sequence). Trimming stripped 2 bases from V and 3 bases from J, with 7 bases between. The CDR3 region has the DNA TGTGCCAGCAGTTACGGGACTCACTATGGCTACACCTTC. This gives the protein CASSYGTHYGYTF.

The CDR3 here is CASSAPGTSGPIYNEQFF. The CDR3 nucleotides are TGTGCCAGCAGTGCCCCCGGGACTAGCGGACCAATCTACAATGAGCAGTTCTTC. V is TRBV25-1 and J is TRBJ2-1; 11 bases map to TRBD2. Germline assignment: CDR1 MGHDK and CDR2 SYGVNS. Losses at the gene ends were 4 bases for V and 3 bases for J; bases not matched to a gene: 11. This CDR3 contains 18 residues.

V is TRBV28 and J is TRBJ1-1; no firm D call. Germline lookup yields CDR1 MDHEN and CDR2 SYDVKM. This CDR3 comprises 13 residues. With 3 bases removed from V and 3 bases from J, the gap between germline ends came to 8 bases. CDR3 bases: TGTGCCAGCAGTTTCTCACGCTACACTGAAGCTTTCTTT. This codes for CASSFSRYTEAFF.

The chain uses TRBV4-3 and TRBJ2-1; D remains ambiguous. Germline V gives CDR1 LGHNA, CDR2 YSLEER. CDR3 length: 17 residues. The V end lost 5 bases, the J end lost 8 bases, and 25 bases lay between the germline ends. Written as DNA, the CDR3 is TGCGCCAGCAGCGTAAGATTCGGTATGGCTGCTTCGCATGAGCAGTTCTTC. It encodes CASSVRFGMAASHEQFF.

The rearrangement joins TRBV6-1 to TRBJ1-2; D is ambiguous. The CDR3 spans 14 residues. Trimming cost V 6 bases and J 4 bases, with 15 bases left between them. CDR1 is MNHNS, CDR2 SASEGT, per germline. The CDR3 spells CASSPGQLIYGYTF. CDR3 bases: TGTGCCAGCAGCCCTGGGCAGCTGATCTATGGCTACACCTTC.

This clone was seen only once. The V gene is TRBV9, the J gene TRBJ2-1; D possibly uses TRBD1 or TRBD2 (5 bases each). The CDR3 consists of 15 residues. Trimming pared 2 bases from V and 0 bases from J, leaving 9 bases between. Per germline, CDR1 SGDLS and CDR2 YYNGEE. CDR3 coding DNA: TGTGCCAGCAGCGTTCGAGGGGCCTCCTACAATGAGCAGTTCTTC. It yields the protein CASSVRGASYNEQFF.

The chain employs TRBV7-6 and TRBJ2-3; D is unclear. Germline V gene sequence: CDR1 SGHVS, CDR2 FNYEAQ. V was cut by 5 bases and J by 0 bases, with 9 bases left in between. The CDR3 covers 14 residues. CDR3 amino acids: CASSPRSSTDTQYF. In nucleotides, the CDR3 is TGTGCCAGCAGCCCTCGTTCTAGCACAGATACGCAGTATTTT.

This chain connects TRBV6-1 to TRBJ2-7; either TRBD1 or TRBD2 may fit D (5 bases each). With 10 bases removed from V and 2 bases from J, the gap between germline ends came to 12 bases. This CDR3 is built from 12 residues. Germline-derived CDR1 and CDR2 are MNHNS and SASEGT. CDR3 amino acids: CATPGPTYEQYF. The DNA for the CDR3 is TGTGCCACGCCGGGACCGACCTACGAGCAGTACTTC.

This clone was seen a single time. V is TRBV5-1 and J is TRBJ2-1; perhaps TRBD2 as D (6 bases). Trimming took off 4 bases at V and 2 bases at J, with 13 bases between the two ends. The CDR3 contains 15 residues. Germline-derived CDR1 and CDR2 are SGHRS and YFSETQ. The CDR3 protein is CASSPRELAYNEQFF. The CDR3 nucleotides read TGCGCCAGCAGCCCTCGGGAGTTAGCCTACAATGAGCAGTTCTTC.

This chain connects TRBV14 to TRBJ1-1; tentative D call: TRBD1 (6 bases). Germline V gives CDR1 SGHDN, CDR2 FVKESK. The germline V and J ends were trimmed by 0 bases and 4 bases, with 9 bases remaining between them. There are 14 residues in the CDR3. The CDR3 nucleotides read TGTGCCAGCAGCCAAGAGTTAGGGGGCACTGAAGCTTTCTTT. Translated: CASSQELGGTEAFF.